This T cell receptor beta chain was sequenced in a study of kidney transplant recipient with SARS-CoV-2 infection. Germline lookup yields CDR1 LGHNA and CDR2 YNFKEQ. The V and J ends lost 0 bases and 5 bases, in that order; junction bases with no gene match: 12. The CDR3 consists of 18 residues. This clonotype appeared a few times. From the reads, TCRdb called clonotypes with MiXCR, one entry per CDR3 protein. The sample lists approximately 250,000 distinct CDR3 sequences; more than 25% were seen once. The TCR was taken from a male patient aged 25 to 39 who had COVID-19 and was a kidney transplant recipient. A share of the T cells may be of graft donor origin. This material consisted of a blood sample, taken at baseline and on roughly day 120 from a kidney transplant recipient. The J gene is TRBJ2-5, the V gene TRBV4-2, with 10 bases aligning to TRBD2. The CDR3 nucleotides read TGTGCCAGCAGCCAAGATCGGAGCGGGAGGGCTCTGTTGGAGACCCAGTACTTC. Protein: CASSQDRSGRALLETQYF.